The rows below give T cell receptor beta chains drawn from one sample of a study of CD8+ T cells in alopecia areata. The table came from immunoSEQ multiplex PCR; TCRdb's copy has only in-frame clones and leaves some out. This table has 110,000 or so clones, 56% appearing once. This specimen consisted of CD4+ T cells sorted from blood, obtained at week 24, from a patient treated with tofacitinib. These receptors were obtained from a human donor with alopecia areata. Both conserved end residues are part of each CDR3. A D gene is named only where the DNA matches it firmly. Clone size is not always given. Where it is, it says once, few, many or a class for expanded clones.

clone size: -; V gene: TRBV5-6; J gene: TRBJ2-5; D gene: -; CDR3 protein: CASSPGIQETQYF; CDR3 DNA: TGTGCCAGCAGTCCCGGGATCCAAGAGACCCAGTACTTC
clone size: -; V gene: TRBV6-5; J gene: TRBJ2-1; D gene: -; CDR3 protein: CASRGWANEQFF; CDR3 DNA: TGTGCCAGCAGGGGATGGGCCAATGAGCAGTTCTTC
clone size: -; V gene: TRBV29-1; J gene: TRBJ1-1; D gene: -; CDR3 protein: CSVDRQGTEAFF; CDR3 DNA: TGCAGCGTTGATAGGCAGGGTACTGAAGCTTTCTTT
clone size: -; V gene: TRBV10-3; J gene: TRBJ1-1; D gene: -; CDR3 protein: CAISDKSLMNTEAFF; CDR3 DNA: TGTGCCATCAGTGACAAGAGTCTCATGAACACTGAAGCTTTCTTT
clone size: -; V gene: TRBV29-1; J gene: TRBJ1-5; D gene: TRBD1; CDR3 protein: CSARQGTNQPQHF; CDR3 DNA: TGCAGCGCTCGACAGGGGACGAATCAGCCCCAGCATTTT
clone size: -; V gene: TRBV9; J gene: TRBJ1-1; D gene: -; CDR3 protein: CASSLLGGNTEAFF; CDR3 DNA: TGTGCCAGCAGCCTCCTGGGGGGCAACACTGAAGCTTTCTTT
clone size: -; V gene: TRBV9; J gene: TRBJ2-1; D gene: TRBD1; CDR3 protein: CASSTRSTGEQFF; CDR3 DNA: TGTGCCAGCAGCACCCGTTCGACAGGGGAGCAGTTCTTC
clone size: -; V gene: TRBV9; J gene: TRBJ2-3; D gene: -; CDR3 protein: CASSQDSPHVSTDTQYF; CDR3 DNA: TGTGCCAGCAGCCAAGATTCACCCCACGTGAGCACAGATACGCAGTATTTT
clone size: few; V gene: TRBV5-7; J gene: TRBJ2-7; D gene: -; CDR3 protein: CASSFPAYEQYF; CDR3 DNA: TGTGCCAGCAGCTTCCCAGCCTACGAGCAGTACTTC
clone size: -; V gene: TRBV5-6; J gene: TRBJ1-1; D gene: TRBD1; CDR3 protein: CASSSEQGAGTEAFF; CDR3 DNA: TGTGCCAGCAGCTCTGAACAGGGGGCGGGCACTGAAGCTTTCTTT
clone size: -; V gene: TRBV23-1; J gene: TRBJ2-7; D gene: TRBD1; CDR3 protein: CASSQSSGTGAYEQYF; CDR3 DNA: TGCGCCAGCAGTCAATCATCCGGGACAGGGGCCTACGAGCAGTACTTC
clone size: -; V gene: TRBV14; J gene: TRBJ2-1; D gene: TRBD2; CDR3 protein: CASSPRTSGGGSYNEQFF; CDR3 DNA: TGTGCCAGCAGCCCCCGGACTAGCGGGGGGGGCAGCTACAATGAGCAGTTCTTC
clone size: medium-sized; V gene: TRBV4-2; J gene: TRBJ2-7; D gene: -; CDR3 protein: CASSEPGLQAQYF; CDR3 DNA: TGTGCCAGCAGCGAACCGGGACTCCAAGCACAGTACTTC
clone size: few; V gene: TRBV19; J gene: TRBJ1-2; D gene: -; CDR3 protein: CASSTEVGMDWGYTF; CDR3 DNA: TGTGCCAGTAGTACAGAGGTTGGAATGGATTGGGGCTACACCTTC
clone size: once; V gene: TRBV4-2; J gene: TRBJ2-2; D gene: -; CDR3 protein: CASSQGQAAGELFF; CDR3 DNA: TGTGCCAGCAGCCAAGGACAAGCGGCCGGGGAGCTGTTTTTT
clone size: few; V gene: TRBV6-5; J gene: TRBJ2-1; D gene: -; CDR3 protein: CASSYRGEQFF; CDR3 DNA: TGTGCCAGCAGTTACCGCGGTGAGCAGTTCTTC